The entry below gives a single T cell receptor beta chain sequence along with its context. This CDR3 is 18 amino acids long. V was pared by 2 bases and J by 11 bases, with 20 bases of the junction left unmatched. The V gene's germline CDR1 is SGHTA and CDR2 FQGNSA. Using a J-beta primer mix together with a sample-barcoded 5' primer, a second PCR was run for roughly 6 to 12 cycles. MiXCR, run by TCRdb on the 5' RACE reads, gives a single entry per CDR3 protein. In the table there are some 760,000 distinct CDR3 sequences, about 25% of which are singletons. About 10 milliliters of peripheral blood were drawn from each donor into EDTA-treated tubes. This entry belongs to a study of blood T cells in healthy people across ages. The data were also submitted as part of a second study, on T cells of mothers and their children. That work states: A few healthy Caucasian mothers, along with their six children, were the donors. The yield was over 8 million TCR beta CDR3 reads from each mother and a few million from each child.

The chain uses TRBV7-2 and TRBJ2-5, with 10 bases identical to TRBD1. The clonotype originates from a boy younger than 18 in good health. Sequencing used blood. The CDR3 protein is CASSLNPYTGTGASEQYF. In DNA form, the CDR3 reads TGTGCCAGCAGCTTAAACCCTTACACCGGGACAGGGGCGAGTGAGCAGTACTTC. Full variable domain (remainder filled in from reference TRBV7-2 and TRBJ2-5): GAGVSQSPSNKVTEKGKDVELRCDPISGHTALYWYRQSLGQGLEFLIYFQGNSAPDKSGLPSDRFSAERTGGSVSTLTIQRTQQEDSAVYLCASSLNPYTGTGASEQYFGPGTRLLVL.